This T cell receptor beta chain was observed in a study of blood T cell repertoires in COVID-19 (dated by TCRdb to the early 2020s). About the full investigation: Samples covering the acute and convalescent phases of COVID-19 were provided by collaborators in the United States, Italy and Spain. The material from the prospective study consisted of cDNA or gDNA derived from T cells, B-cell-depleted T cells, or PBMCs. The dataset comprised deeply sampled blood TCRbeta repertoires from subjects exposed to, actively infected with, or recovered from COVID-19. The repertoires were made available in a free public database intended to serve as a resource for research on the immune response to SARS-CoV-2. Samples were obtained from the ongoing ImmuneRACE study (first 160 participants) and from about 1,300 subjects provided by 6 global collaborators. Sample metadata almost always included a de-identified subject ID, COVID-19 status, age in years and sex. Where available, HLA class I and class II types were obtained from metadata supplied by the sample provider rather than from assay-based typing. Results the study describes overall, beyond this receptor: Clinical and demographic metadata were provided uncurated, with the amount varying by source and participant.

The CDR3 measures 14 amino acids from cysteine to phenylalanine. This entry keeps only the CDR3 DNA: 42 bases, framed from base 1. V drops 4 bases and J drops 4 bases, leaving 8 bases in between. CDR1 MNHEY and CDR2 SVGEGT were looked up in the germline V gene. TCRbeta CDR3 regions were amplified from genomic DNA using the immunoSEQ Assay, a bias-controlled multiplex PCR. On the authors' methods: Nucleated cell counts per sample were estimated from amplification of reference gene primers within the assay. To quantify the absolute abundance of each unique TCRbeta CDR3 rearrangement, sequence reads were collapsed and filtered. For each sample, productive Simpson clonality was calculated as the square root of Simpson's diversity index over productive rearrangements. TCRdb mirrors the immuneACCESS table, restricted to in-frame sequences. Some clones are absent from its copies; in checked studies, under half trace to an unresolved V gene, and the reason for the others is unknown. V and J calls and clone size are copied from that table; D and trimming were computed from the DNA. The sample includes about 400,000 clones, with roughly 89% observed a single time. The ten largest clonotypes hold more than 4% of the sample.

Remarks on this clone: This receptor's antigen is unknown. There are no base qualities to consult, and no much larger clone falls within one base.

The collaborating institutions used their own protocols to collect whole blood in K2EDTA tubes. For TCRbeta analysis, collaborator samples were shipped as frozen whole blood, as isolated PBMCs, or as DNA extracted from either sample type. Recombination linked TRBV6-2 or TRBV6-3 to TRBJ1-6, with no D gene named confidently. Sample: peripheral blood. This TCR was recovered from a woman in her twenties or thirties with acute or convalescent COVID-19. The CDR3 sequence is CASSSSEYNSPLHF. The DNA sequence reads TGTGCCAGCAGTTCCTCCGAGTATAATTCACCCCTCCACTTT.